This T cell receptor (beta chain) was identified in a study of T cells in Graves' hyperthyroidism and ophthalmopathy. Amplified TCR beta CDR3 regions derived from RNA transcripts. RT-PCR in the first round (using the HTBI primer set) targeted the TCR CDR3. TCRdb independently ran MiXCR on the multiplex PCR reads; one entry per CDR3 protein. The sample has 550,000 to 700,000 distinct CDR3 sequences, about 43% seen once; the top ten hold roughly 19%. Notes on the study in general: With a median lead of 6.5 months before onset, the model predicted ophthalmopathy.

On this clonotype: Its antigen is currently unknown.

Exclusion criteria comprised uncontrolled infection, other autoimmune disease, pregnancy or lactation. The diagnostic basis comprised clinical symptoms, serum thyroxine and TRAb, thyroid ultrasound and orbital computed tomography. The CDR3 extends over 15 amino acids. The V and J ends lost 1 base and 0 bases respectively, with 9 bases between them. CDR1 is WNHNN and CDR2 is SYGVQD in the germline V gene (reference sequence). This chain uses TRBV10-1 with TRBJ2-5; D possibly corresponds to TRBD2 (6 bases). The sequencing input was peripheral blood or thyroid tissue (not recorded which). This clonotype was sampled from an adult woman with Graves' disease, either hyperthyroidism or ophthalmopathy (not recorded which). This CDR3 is CASSELRGNQETQYF. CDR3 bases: TGCGCCAGCAGTGAGTTACGCGGGAACCAAGAGACCCAGTACTTC.